Given below is one T cell receptor (beta chain) in context. This clone was observed a handful of times. Its antigen has not been determined. No much larger clone is present one base from it, and per-base qualities are unavailable. This same CDR3 is encoded by further DNA sequences in the sample. The data stem from a study of shared clonotypes between healthy human individuals (dated by TCRdb to 2020 to 2022). For the study in its entirety: The cohort comprised a couple of women and a few men aged 18 to 49 years. To estimate repertoire size and how much clonotype sharing occurs between individuals, the study deeply sequenced the blood TCR repertoires of five healthy adults. For each donor, CD4 naive and CD4 memory were each run on three plates, CD8 naive on two plates, and CD8 memory on one plate. Different laboratories and diverse techniques were used to prepare libraries and sequence TCR repertoires, to increase sequencing depth and limit assay-specific biases. Per donor, leukapheresis produced somewhere between about 0.9 and 9 billion PBMCs. What the work shows at the level of the full study, not this receptor alone: Pairwise subsampling led to the expectation that sequencing depth would affect the degree of clonotype sharing among donors. The genetic and exposure-history diversity represented was limited by the small number of donors. Sampling was limited to blood, and TCR repertoires in tissue likely differ from TCR repertoires in blood. Naive subsets generally had larger estimated clonotype richness than memory subsets did. Rarefaction of sorted-subset datasets indicated incomplete sequencing despite the large sequencing depth. Compared with non-shared clonotypes, the clonotypes found in all four sorted-subset donors had higher generation probabilities. Sharing across a few donors was observed for approximately 5% of naive CD4, 3% to 3.5% of naive CD8, around 2.5% of memory CD4, and around 0.4% of memory CD8 clonotypes.

Using the deep immunoSEQ assay, multiplex PCR amplified TCR CDR3 regions from genomic DNA. Extracted genomic DNA from each cell subset was distributed evenly across all wells of several immunoSEQ 96-well plates, and each plate was treated as a replicate. Each replicate PCR for sorted subsets received approximately 220 ng genomic DNA, equal to tens of thousands of T cell genomes. The purified libraries were quantified using a Qubit 3.0 fluorometer, sized with a Bioanalyzer 2100, and then quantified again using the KAPA Library Quantification kit. Every immunoSEQ 96-well plate was sequenced on a dedicated single-read 150-cycle Illumina NextSeq 550 flow cell. For the original study's pipeline: The immunoSEQ output contained only junctional sequences without quality scores, so filtering could not match that applied to full-length reads. Sequences were annotated with PyIR, a Python wrapper for IgBLAST v1.9, and V/J genes and CDR3 were assigned using IMGT germline references. Reads were removed for weak V/J assignments (E-value above 1e-6), missing CDR3, stop codons, out-of-frame junctions, or ambiguous translated residues. A V3J clonotype was defined by an identical inferred V gene, J gene, and CDR3 amino acid sequence. The percentage overlap between two repertoires was calculated by dividing the number of shared unique clonotypes by the size of the smaller repertoire. RTK rarefaction, the Chao1 estimator, and Recon v2.1 estimates of unobserved clonotypes were used to assess repertoire richness. OLGA was used to compute generation probabilities for all TCRbeta clonotypes that the gDNA method yielded from several donors. TCRdb provides this immuneACCESS table in a form limited to in-frame rearrangements. Some clones are lacking; in checked studies, under half of them reflect an unresolved V gene, and why the rest are absent is not known. That table furnishes V, J and clone size, whereas the DNA furnished D and trimming. Recorded for this sample are millions of clones; roughly 94% of them occurred a single time. The ten largest clonotypes hold about 1.1% of the sample.

For the CD8 naive samples, CD45RO-negative cells were positively selected for CCR7, yielding a CD45RA+CCR7+ population from which TemRA cells were excluded. Healthy HIV-negative adults with no recently reported acute infections or vaccinations were included as donors. Every donor was a Caucasian adult residing in Nashville, Tennessee, USA. After blood collection by leukapheresis, PBMCs were isolated using Ficoll-Histopaque density gradient centrifugation and then cryopreserved in the vapor phase of liquid nitrogen. Analytical flow cytometry was used to check the purity and quantity of every magnetically sorted T cell population. Each sorted fraction had its genomic DNA isolated and then quantified by UV absorbance on a Nanodrop 2000c. Trimming at the junction amounts to 0 bases on V and 1 base on J, and the germline ends lie 5 bases apart. The CDR3 has 13 amino acids, counting the end cysteine and phenylalanine. Of all the DNA, just the CDR3 is kept, 39 bases in frame from base 1. CDR1 SGDLS and CDR2 YYNGEE were looked up in the germline V gene.

The chain employs TRBV9 and TRBJ2-7; a tentative D match to TRBD2 spans 5 bases. The clonotype comes from a man between 18 and 35 years old in good health. The source material was naive CD8+ T cells sorted from blood. The sample's cell subset or site label, decoded: CD45RA+CCR7+. The DNA sequence is as follows: TGTGCCAGCAGCGTAGGAGGGTCCTACGAGCAGTACTTC. Translation gives CASSVGGSYEQYF. Outside the CDR3, residues come from the reference TRBV9 and TRBJ2-7 proteins, so the full variable domain is: DSGVTQTPKHLITATGQRVTLRCSPRSGDLSVYWYQQSLDQGLQFLIQYYNGEERAKGNILERFSAQQFPDLHSELNLSSLELGDSALYFCASSVGGSYEQYFGPGTRLTVT.